Below, one T cell receptor beta chain is given with its context. Its antigen is unknown. The entry originates in a study of cytomegalovirus exposure and HLA in healthy donors. Overall study results and limits: In vitro confirmation showed three CMV-associated chains to be CMV antigen specific. It was 150 to 200 TCR beta chains that were listed as cytomegalovirus-associated. Published work reported that the classifier diagnosed cytomegalovirus status with high specificity and sensitivity.

The data were produced by immunoSEQ multiplex PCR, yet TCRdb's version contains in-frame clones alone and is incomplete. The sample lists approximately 88,000 clones; roughly 96% were seen once. Sequenced material: PBMCs. The clonotype comes from a woman under 30 in good health and CMV-seronegative.

The CDR3 is CASSLGGGGAYEQYF. As DNA, the CDR3 is TGTGCCAGCAGCTTGGGCGGGGGAGGAGCCTACGAGCAGTACTTC. V is TRBV11-3 and J is TRBJ2-7; 7 nucleotides line up with TRBD2. This CDR3 has 15 residues. V shed 3 bases and J 2 bases; nucleotides not matched to a gene: 7. From germline, CDR1 is SGHNT and CDR2 YENEEA.